This T cell receptor (beta chain) was captured by sequencing in a study of cytomegalovirus exposure and HLA in healthy donors. PCR was performed using 60 Vbeta and 13 Jbeta primers. Sequencing used immunoSEQ multiplex PCR; TCRdb keeps in-frame clones, though not all of them. The sample contains around 170,000 clones, roughly 70% of which appear only once. The sequence was collected from a girl aged 10 to 17 in good health and CMV-seronegative. The sequenced sample was PBMCs.

CDR3 loop: CASSDAGQGSPLHF. The CDR3 DNA reads TGTGCCAGCAGTGACGCAGGGCAGGGTTCACCCCTCCACTTT. The rearrangement uses TRBV6-4 and TRBJ1-6; D might be TRBD1 (5 bases). This CDR3 has 14 amino acids. V gave up 2 bases and J gave up 9 bases, with 11 bases separating them. Looked up from germline, CDR1 is MRHNA and CDR2 is SNTAGT.